This T cell receptor beta chain was retrieved from a study of blood T cell repertoires in COVID-19. The CDR3 has 14 amino acids. Trimming took off 5 bases at V and 8 bases at J, with 15 bases between the two ends. CDR1 and CDR2 from the germline V gene are MNHEY and SMNVEV (reference sequence). Followed longitudinally, the Seattle patients had been enrolled during active infection. In the authors' methods: Estimation of nucleated cell counts relied on the amplification of reference gene primers. Measured with immunoSEQ multiplex PCR; TCRdb has only the in-frame clones, and not every one. V, J and clone size derive from that table, while D and trimming were established from the DNA sequence. The table has 300,000 to 350,000 clones, 90% seen once.

The TCR originated in a woman aged 40 to 50 with COVID-19, enrolled during active disease. Input material: peripheral blood. The V call is TRBV27, the J call TRBJ1-4; TRBD1 might be the D (5 bases). The CDR3 DNA is TGTGCCAGCAGTACCAGAGGGGAGGGGGAAAAACTGTTTTTT. It yields the protein CASSTRGEGEKLFF.